The rows below give T cell receptor beta chains drawn from one sample of a study of cytomegalovirus exposure and HLA in healthy donors. Data came from immunoSEQ multiplex PCR; TCRdb stores just in-frame clones and leaves some out. The data show around 97,000 clones, roughly 80% seen once. Sequenced: PBMCs. The receptors come from a middle-aged man in good health and CMV-seropositive. Both conserved end residues are part of each CDR3. Each record gives: J gene, V gene, D gene, clone size, CDR3 protein, CDR3 DNA. The D gene is left open where the match is weak. Clone size is stated in some rows and not others, as once, few, many or a class when expanded.

j_call: TRBJ2-7
v_call: TRBV10-3
d_call: TRBD1
clone_size: few
cdr3_aa: CATRGGQGNAYEQYF
cdr3_nt: TGTGCCACCCGGGGAGGACAGGGGAATGCGTACGAGCAGTACTTC

j_call: TRBJ2-3
v_call: TRBV7-9
d_call: NA
clone_size: NA
cdr3_aa: CSSSPLRGDTQYF
cdr3_nt: TGTTCCAGCAGCCCCCTTCGGGGAGATACGCAGTATTTT

j_call: TRBJ2-3
v_call: TRBV30
d_call: NA
clone_size: NA
cdr3_aa: CAWTGTGWSGSDTQYF
cdr3_nt: TGTGCCTGGACCGGGACAGGGTGGAGCGGGAGCGATACGCAGTATTTT

j_call: TRBJ2-1
v_call: TRBV10-3
d_call: TRBD1
clone_size: NA
cdr3_aa: CAISESGGQGYEQFF
cdr3_nt: TGTGCCATCAGTGAGTCGGGAGGACAGGGGTATGAGCAGTTCTTC

j_call: TRBJ2-6
v_call: TRBV28
d_call: TRBD1
clone_size: once
cdr3_aa: CASSFPQGMGSGANVLTF
cdr3_nt: TGTGCCAGCAGTTTCCCACAGGGGATGGGCTCTGGGGCCAACGTCCTGACTTTC

j_call: TRBJ1-4
v_call: TRBV28
d_call: TRBD1
clone_size: NA
cdr3_aa: CASSPGQGRHEKLFF
cdr3_nt: TGTGCCAGCAGTCCCGGACAGGGTCGACATGAAAAACTGTTTTTT

j_call: TRBJ1-1
v_call: TRBV5-4
d_call: NA
clone_size: NA
cdr3_aa: CASTKNRIMNTEAFF
cdr3_nt: TGTGCCAGCACCAAAAACAGGATCATGAACACTGAAGCTTTCTTT

j_call: TRBJ2-3
v_call: TRBV10-1
d_call: TRBD1
clone_size: NA
cdr3_aa: CASSFDRGKVDTQYF
cdr3_nt: TGCGCCAGTAGCTTCGACAGGGGGAAGGTTGATACGCAGTATTTT

j_call: TRBJ2-1
v_call: TRBV19
d_call: NA
clone_size: NA
cdr3_aa: CASRLDEISEQFF
cdr3_nt: TGTGCCAGCCGGCTAGATGAGATTAGTGAGCAGTTCTTC

j_call: TRBJ2-1
v_call: TRBV29-1
d_call: TRBD1
clone_size: NA
cdr3_aa: CSVGDSYEQFF
cdr3_nt: TGCAGCGTGGGGGACAGCTATGAGCAGTTCTTC

j_call: TRBJ2-7
v_call: TRBV4-1
d_call: NA
clone_size: NA
cdr3_aa: CASSQDRAYEQYF
cdr3_nt: TGCGCCAGCAGCCAAGACAGGGCCTACGAGCAGTACTTC

j_call: TRBJ2-3
v_call: TRBV7-9
d_call: TRBD1
clone_size: NA
cdr3_aa: CASSGDRVWTDTQYF
cdr3_nt: TGTGCCAGCAGCGGAGACAGGGTTTGGACAGATACGCAGTATTTT

j_call: TRBJ2-5
v_call: TRBV19
d_call: TRBD2
clone_size: NA
cdr3_aa: CASSIGGTSGIGETQYF
cdr3_nt: TGTGCCAGTAGTATAGGCGGAACTAGCGGGATTGGAGAGACCCAGTACTTC

j_call: TRBJ1-5
v_call: TRBV6-1
d_call: NA
clone_size: NA
cdr3_aa: CASSELGGGNQPQHF
cdr3_nt: TGTGCCAGCAGTGAATTAGGGGGAGGGAATCAGCCCCAGCATTTT

j_call: TRBJ2-5
v_call: TRBV11-3
d_call: TRBD1
clone_size: NA
cdr3_aa: CASSLNRGSLYF
cdr3_nt: TGTGCCAGCAGCTTAAACAGGGGGTCCCTGTACTTC

j_call: TRBJ2-5
v_call: TRBV28
d_call: NA
clone_size: NA
cdr3_aa: CASSGETQYF
cdr3_nt: TGTGCCAGCAGCGGAGAGACCCAGTACTTC

j_call: TRBJ2-1
v_call: TRBV6-5
d_call: TRBD2
clone_size: NA
cdr3_aa: CANSYSAGGPSEQFF
cdr3_nt: TGTGCCAACAGTTACTCCGCGGGAGGGCCAAGTGAGCAGTTCTTC

j_call: TRBJ1-5
v_call: TRBV7-2
d_call: TRBD1
clone_size: NA
cdr3_aa: CASSGDRFPQPQHF
cdr3_nt: TGTGCCAGCAGCGGGGACAGGTTCCCTCAGCCCCAGCATTTT

j_call: TRBJ2-2
v_call: TRBV1
d_call: NA
clone_size: NA
cdr3_aa: CTSSQGTGTNTGELFF
cdr3_nt: TGCACCAGCAGCCAAGGGACAGGGACGAACACCGGGGAGCTGTTTTTT

j_call: TRBJ2-5
v_call: TRBV20-1
d_call: NA
clone_size: NA
cdr3_aa: CSAREQETQYF
cdr3_nt: TGCAGTGCCCGGGAGCAAGAGACCCAGTACTTC

j_call: TRBJ1-1
v_call: TRBV18
d_call: TRBD1
clone_size: NA
cdr3_aa: CASSPRDRGPTEAFF
cdr3_nt: TGTGCCAGCTCACCAAGGGACAGGGGGCCCACTGAAGCTTTCTTT

j_call: TRBJ2-2
v_call: TRBV6-6
d_call: NA
clone_size: NA
cdr3_aa: CASRKGGETGELFF
cdr3_nt: TGTGCCAGCAGGAAAGGAGGGGAGACCGGGGAGCTGTTTTTT

j_call: TRBJ1-5
v_call: TRBV28
d_call: NA
clone_size: NA
cdr3_aa: CASSSRIVTQHF
cdr3_nt: TGTGCCAGCAGCTCCAGAATCGTTACCCAGCATTTT

j_call: TRBJ2-2
v_call: TRBV5-1
d_call: NA
clone_size: NA
cdr3_aa: CASSLIPGSVGELFF
cdr3_nt: TGCGCCAGCAGCTTAATCCCAGGGTCAGTCGGGGAGCTGTTTTTT

j_call: TRBJ1-3
v_call: TRBV6-1
d_call: NA
clone_size: NA
cdr3_aa: CASKPSGSGNTIYF
cdr3_nt: TGTGCCTCCAAGCCAAGCGGCTCTGGAAACACCATATATTTT

j_call: TRBJ2-7
v_call: TRBV11-2
d_call: NA
clone_size: NA
cdr3_aa: CASSLAGFNYEQYF
cdr3_nt: TGTGCCAGCAGCTTGGCGGGATTCAACTACGAGCAGTACTTC

j_call: TRBJ1-4
v_call: TRBV2
d_call: TRBD1
clone_size: NA
cdr3_aa: CASIQGATNEKLFF
cdr3_nt: TGTGCCAGCATTCAGGGGGCAACTAATGAAAAACTGTTTTTT

j_call: TRBJ1-1
v_call: TRBV2
d_call: TRBD1
clone_size: NA
cdr3_aa: CASTGTGTMNTEAFF
cdr3_nt: TGTGCCAGCACCGGGACAGGGACCATGAACACTGAAGCTTTCTTT

j_call: TRBJ2-5
v_call: TRBV28
d_call: NA
clone_size: NA
cdr3_aa: CASSPYPMEGQETQYF
cdr3_nt: TGTGCCAGCAGTCCTTACCCAATGGAGGGCCAAGAGACCCAGTACTTC

j_call: TRBJ2-3
v_call: TRBV5-8
d_call: TRBD2
clone_size: NA
cdr3_aa: CASSPGGLAGTDTQYF
cdr3_nt: TGTGCCAGCAGCCCCGGGGGACTAGCGGGAACAGATACGCAGTATTTT

j_call: TRBJ2-1
v_call: TRBV30
d_call: TRBD2
clone_size: NA
cdr3_aa: CASRTSGSNSEQFF
cdr3_nt: TGTGCCTCCCGGACTAGCGGGAGTAATAGTGAGCAGTTCTTC

j_call: TRBJ2-5
v_call: TRBV6-5
d_call: NA
clone_size: few
cdr3_aa: CASSSELATKTQYF
cdr3_nt: TGTGCCAGCAGTTCGGAATTAGCGACGAAGACCCAGTACTTC

j_call: TRBJ2-7
v_call: TRBV9
d_call: TRBD2
clone_size: once
cdr3_aa: CASSVAGGPLDEQYF
cdr3_nt: TGTGCCAGCAGCGTAGCGGGAGGGCCGCTGGACGAGCAGTACTTC

j_call: TRBJ2-1
v_call: TRBV6-4
d_call: NA
clone_size: NA
cdr3_aa: CASSVAGGRNEQFF
cdr3_nt: TGTGCCAGCAGTGTGGCAGGGGGGAGGAATGAGCAGTTCTTC

j_call: TRBJ2-7
v_call: TRBV11-3
d_call: NA
clone_size: NA
cdr3_aa: CASSFSGTYEQYF
cdr3_nt: TGTGCCAGCAGCTTTTCAGGTACCTACGAGCAGTACTTC

j_call: TRBJ2-1
v_call: TRBV28
d_call: NA
clone_size: NA
cdr3_aa: CASSSNHGPYNEQFF
cdr3_nt: TGTGCCAGCAGTTCCAACCATGGCCCCTACAATGAGCAGTTCTTC

j_call: TRBJ2-7
v_call: TRBV29-1
d_call: TRBD1
clone_size: once
cdr3_aa: CSAWDRDRYEQYF
cdr3_nt: TGCAGCGCCTGGGACAGAGATCGCTACGAGCAGTACTTC

j_call: TRBJ2-2
v_call: TRBV7-2
d_call: NA
clone_size: few
cdr3_aa: CASSLAGGTGELFF
cdr3_nt: TGTGCCAGCAGCTTAGCGGGAGGCACCGGGGAGCTGTTTTTT

j_call: TRBJ2-1
v_call: TRBV9
d_call: TRBD1
clone_size: few
cdr3_aa: CASSRGQGNYNEQFF
cdr3_nt: TGTGCCAGCAGCAGAGGACAGGGGAACTACAATGAGCAGTTCTTC

j_call: TRBJ2-5
v_call: TRBV18
d_call: TRBD2
clone_size: NA
cdr3_aa: CASSPKRGAQETQYF
cdr3_nt: TGTGCCAGCTCACCAAAGCGGGGGGCCCAAGAGACCCAGTACTTC

j_call: TRBJ1-1
v_call: TRBV5-1
d_call: TRBD1
clone_size: NA
cdr3_aa: CASRRGGWNTEAFF
cdr3_nt: TGCGCCAGCAGACGAGGGGGCTGGAACACTGAAGCTTTCTTT

j_call: TRBJ2-1
v_call: TRBV4-1
d_call: TRBD2
clone_size: NA
cdr3_aa: CASSQPPGLGINEQFF
cdr3_nt: TGCGCCAGCAGCCAACCGCCGGGACTAGGTATAAATGAGCAGTTCTTC

j_call: TRBJ1-4
v_call: TRBV4-2
d_call: NA
clone_size: NA
cdr3_aa: CASSQDLRVEKLFF
cdr3_nt: TGTGCCAGCAGCCAAGACCTCAGGGTTGAAAAACTGTTTTTT

j_call: TRBJ2-1
v_call: TRBV7-9
d_call: NA
clone_size: NA
cdr3_aa: CASSYSRGDNEQFF
cdr3_nt: TGTGCCAGCAGCTACAGCCGGGGTGACAATGAGCAGTTCTTC

j_call: TRBJ1-1
v_call: TRBV28
d_call: NA
clone_size: NA
cdr3_aa: CASGPYLSTEAFF
cdr3_nt: TGTGCCAGCGGCCCTTATCTCAGCACTGAAGCTTTCTTT

j_call: TRBJ2-5
v_call: TRBV5-6
d_call: TRBD1
clone_size: NA
cdr3_aa: CASSWGQGKETQYF
cdr3_nt: TGTGCCAGCAGCTGGGGACAGGGTAAAGAGACCCAGTACTTC

j_call: TRBJ1-2
v_call: TRBV6-6
d_call: NA
clone_size: NA
cdr3_aa: CASSYGTAGHGYTF
cdr3_nt: TGTGCCAGCAGTTACGGGACTGCTGGTCATGGCTACACCTTC

j_call: TRBJ2-7
v_call: TRBV11-1
d_call: TRBD1
clone_size: NA
cdr3_aa: CASSFTGGPEQYF
cdr3_nt: TGTGCCAGCAGCTTCACAGGGGGCCCCGAGCAGTACTTC

j_call: TRBJ2-3
v_call: TRBV15
d_call: TRBD2
clone_size: NA
cdr3_aa: CATSRGETSGTDTQYF
cdr3_nt: TGTGCCACCAGCAGAGGCGAGACTAGCGGCACAGATACGCAGTATTTT

j_call: TRBJ2-3
v_call: TRBV19
d_call: NA
clone_size: NA
cdr3_aa: CASRSRGGSTDTQYF
cdr3_nt: TGTGCCAGTCGTAGCCGTGGAGGGAGCACAGATACGCAGTATTTT

j_call: TRBJ1-4
v_call: TRBV5-4
d_call: TRBD1
clone_size: NA
cdr3_aa: CASSQQGAANEKLFF
cdr3_nt: TGTGCCAGCAGTCAACAGGGGGCGGCTAATGAAAAACTGTTTTTT

j_call: TRBJ1-5
v_call: TRBV2
d_call: TRBD1
clone_size: NA
cdr3_aa: CASRGHRGRSNQPQHF
cdr3_nt: TGTGCCAGCAGGGGACACAGGGGGAGAAGCAATCAGCCCCAGCATTTT

j_call: TRBJ2-1
v_call: TRBV28
d_call: TRBD2
clone_size: NA
cdr3_aa: CASSLALAVYNEQFF
cdr3_nt: TGTGCCAGCAGTTTAGCCCTAGCGGTCTACAATGAGCAGTTCTTC

j_call: TRBJ2-1
v_call: TRBV7-2
d_call: TRBD2
clone_size: NA
cdr3_aa: CASYRTSGRTNEQFF
cdr3_nt: TGTGCCAGCTACCGGACTAGCGGGAGAACAAATGAGCAGTTCTTC

j_call: TRBJ2-2
v_call: TRBV7-8
d_call: NA
clone_size: NA
cdr3_aa: CASSISGNTGELFF
cdr3_nt: TGTGCCAGCAGCATTAGCGGAAACACCGGGGAGCTGTTTTTT

j_call: TRBJ1-5
v_call: TRBV27
d_call: TRBD1
clone_size: NA
cdr3_aa: CASSWDRNQPQHF
cdr3_nt: TGTGCCAGCAGCTGGGACAGGAATCAGCCCCAGCATTTT

j_call: TRBJ2-5
v_call: TRBV27
d_call: TRBD2
clone_size: NA
cdr3_aa: CASSLEPVAGGWETQYF
cdr3_nt: TGTGCCAGCAGTTTAGAACCAGTAGCGGGAGGGTGGGAGACCCAGTACTTC

j_call: TRBJ2-2
v_call: TRBV6-6
d_call: TRBD1
clone_size: NA
cdr3_aa: CATGGTGDTGELFF
cdr3_nt: TGTGCCACTGGAGGGACAGGGGACACCGGGGAGCTGTTTTTT

j_call: TRBJ1-5
v_call: TRBV15
d_call: NA
clone_size: NA
cdr3_aa: CATSRRGADNQPQHF
cdr3_nt: TGTGCCACCAGCAGACGGGGGGCCGACAATCAGCCCCAGCATTTT